This T cell receptor (beta chain) originates from a study of blood T cell repertoires in COVID-19. Study details: Nucleic acid was either cDNA or gDNA, and it came from T cells, B-cell-depleted T cells, or PBMCs.

Repertoires were generated with immunoSEQ multiplex PCR, while TCRdb's copy carries only in-frame clones and drops some. The sample shows approximately 300,000 clones, 85% to 90% of them seen only once. Trimming stripped 5 bases from V and 8 bases from J, with 9 bases between. The CDR3 spans 12 residues. Germline-derived CDR1 and CDR2 are SGHTA and FQGNSA. This rearrangement joins TRBV7-2 to TRBJ2-2; D is undetermined. This sequence was found in a woman aged 45-65 years with active or convalescent COVID-19. The material sequenced was peripheral blood. This CDR3 reads CASSTSVGELFF. In DNA, the CDR3 is TGTGCCAGCAGCACCTCAGTGGGGGAGCTGTTTTTT.